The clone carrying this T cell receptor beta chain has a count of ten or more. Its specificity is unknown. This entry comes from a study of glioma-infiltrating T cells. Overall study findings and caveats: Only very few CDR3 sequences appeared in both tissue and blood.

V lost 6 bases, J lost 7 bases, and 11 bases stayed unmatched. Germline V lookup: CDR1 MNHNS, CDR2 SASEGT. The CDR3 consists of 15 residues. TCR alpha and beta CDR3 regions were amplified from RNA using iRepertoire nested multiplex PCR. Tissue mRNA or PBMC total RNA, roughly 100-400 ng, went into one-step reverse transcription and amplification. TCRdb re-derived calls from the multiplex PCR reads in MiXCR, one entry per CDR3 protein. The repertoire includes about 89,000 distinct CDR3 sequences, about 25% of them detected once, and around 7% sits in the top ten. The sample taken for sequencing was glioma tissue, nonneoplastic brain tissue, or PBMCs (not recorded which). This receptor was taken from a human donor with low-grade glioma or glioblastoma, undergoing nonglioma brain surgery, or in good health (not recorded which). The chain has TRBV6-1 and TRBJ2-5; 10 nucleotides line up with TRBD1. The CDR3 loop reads CASSRGQGPRGTQYF. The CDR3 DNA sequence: TGTGCCAGCAGCCGGGGACAGGGGCCAAGGGGGACCCAGTACTTC.